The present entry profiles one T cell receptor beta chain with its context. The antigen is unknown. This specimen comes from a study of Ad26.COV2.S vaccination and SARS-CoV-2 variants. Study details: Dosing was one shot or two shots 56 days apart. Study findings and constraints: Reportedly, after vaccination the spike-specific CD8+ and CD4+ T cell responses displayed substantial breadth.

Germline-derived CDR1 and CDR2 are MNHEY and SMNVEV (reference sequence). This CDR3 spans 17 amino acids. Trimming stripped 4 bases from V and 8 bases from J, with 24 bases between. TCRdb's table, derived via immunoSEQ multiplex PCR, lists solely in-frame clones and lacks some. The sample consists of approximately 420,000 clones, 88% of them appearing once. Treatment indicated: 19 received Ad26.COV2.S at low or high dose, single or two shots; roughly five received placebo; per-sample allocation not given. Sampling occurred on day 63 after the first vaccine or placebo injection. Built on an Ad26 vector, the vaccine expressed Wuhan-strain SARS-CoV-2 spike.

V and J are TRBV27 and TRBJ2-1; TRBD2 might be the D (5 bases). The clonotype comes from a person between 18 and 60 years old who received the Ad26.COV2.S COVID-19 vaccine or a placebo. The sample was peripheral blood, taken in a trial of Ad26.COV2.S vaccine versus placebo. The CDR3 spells CASSSSRVTGNFDEQFF. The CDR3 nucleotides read TGTGCCAGCAGTTCATCGCGGGTGACTGGGAATTTCGATGAGCAGTTCTTC.